The following is a TCR beta chain sequence with its context. Antigen specificity is unknown. This could be a read error, since a much larger clone is one nucleotide away. The approximately 17-34 mg bulk tissue piece was not sorted before simultaneous RNA and DNA extraction. Patients diagnosed with primary liver carcinoma received treatment through surgical resection. Per tumor, sampling covered five separate regions. This specimen comes from a study of tumor-infiltrating lymphocytes in primary liver carcinoma. TCR beta cDNA was reverse-transcribed from approximately 0.45 ug of total RNA. The reaction used a constant-region primer and ProtoScript II reverse transcriptase. Three nested multiplex PCR rounds of slightly modified ARM-PCR generated TCR beta libraries. Researchers ran the first two PCR rounds for roughly 11 cycles each with TRBV1-TRBV30 forward primers and a C-beta reverse primer. One entry per CDR3 protein results from TCRdb running MiXCR on the multiplex PCR reads. This repertoire shows over 35,000 distinct CDR3 sequences, nearly 75% found once; its top ten account for roughly 15%.

Points from the study as a whole: With p = 0.039, the top-250-clone fraction in tumors significantly exceeded that in blood. Only about 7-24% of top clones occurred in every one of the five tumor regions.

CDR1 GTSNPN and CDR2 SVGIG come from the germline V gene (reference sequence). V lost 0 bases to trimming and J lost 3 bases; unmatched junction nucleotides: 5. This CDR3 has 15 amino acids. The TCR was taken from a man in his forties or fifties with primary liver carcinoma and hepatitis B virus infection. The sequenced sample was liver tumor tissue from sampling region 4. As for subset: tumor region T4, right-lateral pole. This chain uses TRBV30 with TRBJ2-3; 8 nucleotides agree with TRBD1. CDR3 sequence reads: CAWSVERTGTDTQYF. CDR3 DNA: TGTGCCTGGAGTGTAGAAAGGACAGGGACAGATACGCAGTATTTT.